This TCR beta chain comes out of a study of CXCR3-negative and CXCR3-positive naive CD8 T cells. Study findings and constraints: Once cells were cryopreserved, CXCR3 expression went down partly, and most assays used fresh PBMCs. Memory CD8+ cells had much lower diversity, and both naive subsets had comparably high diversity.

5' RACE that incorporated UMI labels was used to prepare the TRB cDNA libraries. TCRdb derives one entry per CDR3 protein from the 5' RACE reads, leaving out DNA. The clone table shows fewer than 90,000 distinct CDR3 sequences, with the ten largest holding 1.6%. Germline V gene data show CDR1 as DFQATT and CDR2 as SNEGSKA (reference sequence). The CDR3 length is 13 residues. Naivety in CD8+ T cells corresponded to a CD45RO-CCR7+CD27+CD95- phenotype. In regard to this clonotype: Its antigen is unknown.

The clonotype originates from a human donor in good health. Some clones in this sample may be carry-over from other donors' samples. Sequencing was carried out using naive CXCR3- CD8+ T cells from blood. Subset indicated: CD45RO-CCR7+CD27+CD95- naive CD8+ T cells lacking CXCR3 (TNR3-). The chain has TRBV20-1 and TRBJ2-1; TCRdb gives TRBD2 as the D gene, but with no DNA this cannot be confirmed. CDR3 amino acids: CSARQSLYPEQFF.